This T cell receptor beta chain was captured by sequencing in a study of cytomegalovirus exposure and HLA in healthy donors. At the level of the study: Findings of an earlier analysis included roughly 120 million unique TCR beta sequences from roughly 180 million T cells. Whole-study findings and limits: Analyzed later, association rates of TCRs varied across HLA loci, with DRB1 most and HLA-C fewest. Reports indicated that the classifier achieved high specificity and sensitivity in diagnosing cytomegalovirus status.

Remarks on this clone: What it recognizes is unknown.

V was shortened by 2 bases and J by 7 bases, with 11 bases between the two germline ends. CDR1 and CDR2 (germline): GTSNPN, SVGIG (reference sequence). The CDR3 totals 12 residues. Use of 60 Vbeta and 13 Jbeta primers characterized the PCR. Measured with immunoSEQ multiplex PCR; TCRdb has only the in-frame clones, and not every one. The table for this sample gives 150,000 or so clones. This sequence originates from a woman aged 40 to 50 in good health and CMV-seropositive. Sequenced material: PBMCs. V is TRBV30 and J is TRBJ1-1; a possible D gene is TRBD1 (6 bases). The CDR3 here is CAWSIGGVEAFF. The CDR3 coding sequence is TGTGCCTGGAGTATAGGGGGGGTTGAAGCTTTCTTT.